Shown below are 27 T cell receptor beta chains from a single sample sequenced in a study of naive and memory T cell subsets. Two oligonucleotides, mixed equimolar, formed the beta constant-region primer covering TRBC1 and TRBC2. MiXCR, run by TCRdb on the UMI-ligation and nested PCR reads, gives a single entry per CDR3 protein. The sample shows approximately 82,000 distinct CDR3 sequences, about 7% of them seen only once. The source material was central memory CD4+ T cells from blood. The receptors shown here come from a human donor in good health.

At least ten counts were recorded for this clonotype. The chain combines TRBV7-2 with TRBJ1-4; 7 positions agree with TRBD1. J gave up 8 bases and V 1 base, and 4 bases lay outside the gene matches. CDR3 length: 14 amino acids. Germline V gene lookup returns CDR1 SGHTA and CDR2 FQGNSA. CDR3: CASSLGGGEEKLFF. In nucleotides, the CDR3 is TGTGCCAGCAGCTTAGGAGGGGGCGAGGAAAAACTGTTTTTT.

The J gene is TRBJ2-5, the V gene TRBV12-3 or TRBV12-4; D perhaps matches TRBD1 (6 bases). The V gene lost 7 bases and the J gene lost 4 bases, with 16 bases spanning the gap. This CDR3 region has 14 residues. The CDR3 here is CASTSTGGSETQYF. CDR3 nucleotides: TGTGCCAGCACCTCGACAGGCGGGTCAGAGACCCAGTACTTC.

This clonotype was recorded many times. The chain has TRBV6-1 and TRBJ1-1, with 7 nucleotides matching TRBD1. With 7 bases clipped from V and 4 bases from J, the junction kept 15 bases outside the gene matches. This CDR3 is 16 amino acids long. CDR1 is MNHNS, CDR2 SASEGT, per germline. The CDR3 protein is CASKGLDRAGSTEAFF. In DNA, the CDR3 is TGTGCCAGCAAGGGACTTGACAGGGCTGGGAGCACTGAAGCTTTCTTT.

This clonotype was seen a handful of times. V usage is TRBV12-3 or TRBV12-4 and J usage is TRBJ2-3, with TRBD2 as a possible D gene (5 bases). The CDR3 runs to 11 residues. V lost 6 bases, J lost 6 bases, and 7 bases lay in between. The CDR3 DNA follows: TGTGCCAGCAGCTGGAGGGATACGCAGTATTTT. It specifies CASSWRDTQYF.

This clonotype occurred a few times. CDR3 loop: CASSRQGSEQYF. DNA of the CDR3: TGTGCCAGCAGCAGACAGGGGAGCGAGCAGTACTTC. The chain is built from TRBV3-1 and TRBJ2-7; 8 bases map to TRBD1. From germline, CDR1 is LGHDT and CDR2 YNNKEL (reference sequence). The CDR3 runs to 12 residues. V shed 5 bases and J 6 bases; nucleotides not matched to a gene: 3.

The gene calls are TRBV20-1 and TRBJ2-3; D unclear. V lost 0 bases to trimming and J lost 6 bases, with 19 bases between them. CDR1 is DFQATT and CDR2 is SNEGSKA in the germline V gene (reference sequence). The CDR3 spans 16 residues. CDR3 protein: CSARDFLTPASDTQYF. CDR3 sequence (DNA): TGCAGTGCTAGAGATTTTCTGACTCCCGCGTCGGATACGCAGTATTTT.

This clonotype showed up many times. V is TRBV12-3 or TRBV12-4 and J is TRBJ2-3; D is perhaps TRBD1 (6 bases). V was trimmed by 3 bases and J by 3 bases, leaving 13 bases between them. There are 15 residues in the CDR3. The CDR3 DNA reads TGTGCCAGCAGTTTGAGTTCAGGGGAGACAGATACGCAGTATTTT. Protein: CASSLSSGETDTQYF.

This clonotype turned up a few times. The CDR3 DNA sequence: TGTGCCAGTAGTATAGTCAGGCCGGGACAGGGCCGCAATGAGCAGTTCTTC. It encodes CASSIVRPGQGRNEQFF. The chain carries TRBV19 and TRBJ2-1, with 9 bases fitting TRBD1. J was trimmed by 6 bases and V by 1 base; bases with no gene match: 10. Germline V gene sequence: CDR1 LNHDA, CDR2 SQIVND (reference sequence). The CDR3 has 17 amino acids. Full variable domain (rest looked up from reference TRBV19 and TRBJ2-1): DGGITQSPKYLFRKEGQNVTLSCEQNLNHDAMYWYRQDPGQGLRLIYYSQIVNDFQKGDIAEGYSVSREKKESFPLTVTSAQKNPTAFYLCASSIVRPGQGRNEQFFGPGTRLTVL.

This clonotype has ten or more counts. The rearrangement links TRBV27 to TRBJ2-7; a possible D gene is TRBD2 (5 bases). Germline assignment: CDR1 MNHEY and CDR2 SMNVEV (reference sequence). The V and J ends lost 6 bases and 2 bases respectively, with 8 bases between them. This CDR3 comprises 12 residues. This CDR3 is CASREGTYEQYF. As DNA, the CDR3 is TGTGCCAGCAGAGAGGGTACCTACGAGCAGTACTTC.

A note on this clonotype: Since a much larger clone is just one base distant, this may be a read error. The J gene is TRBJ1-2, the V gene TRBV6-2 or TRBV6-3; D not resolved. The length of the CDR3 is 15 residues. Germline lookup yields CDR1 MNHEY and CDR2 SVGEGT. The CDR3 spells CASTLRGEVYYRYTF. DNA for the CDR3: TGTGCCAGCACCTTACGCGGTGAAGTTTACTATCGCTACACCTTC.

The V and J genes are TRBV12-3 or TRBV12-4 and TRBJ1-3; 11 nucleotides match TRBD1. V lost 5 bases to trimming and J lost 7 bases; unmatched junction nucleotides: 4. The CDR3 has 14 amino acids. CDR3 loop: CASSPGQGGNTIYF. Here the CDR3 DNA reads TGTGCCAGCAGTCCGGGACAGGGGGGTAACACCATATATTTT.

At least ten counts were recorded for this clonotype. V gene TRBV29-1 combines with J gene TRBJ1-2; D remains unclear. The CDR3 spans 12 residues. Germline CDR1 SQVTM, CDR2 ANQGSEA. The ends were cut back, 4 bases at V and 1 base at J, with 7 bases in the middle. The CDR3 loop reads CSVVRDNYGYTF. CDR3 coding DNA: TGCAGCGTTGTAAGGGATAACTATGGCTACACCTTC.

This clonotype was seen only a few times. The rearrangement uses TRBV20-1 and TRBJ2-7; tentative D call: TRBD2 (6 bases). Germline lookup yields CDR1 DFQATT and CDR2 SNEGSKA (reference sequence). Trimming removed 0 bases at V and 4 bases at J, with 16 bases between. The CDR3 totals 15 residues. CDR3 loop: CSARDKSRERYEQYF. CDR3 nucleotides: TGCAGTGCTAGAGACAAGTCCCGGGAGAGGTACGAGCAGTACTTC.

This clonotype was counted a few times. This rearrangement joins TRBV10-3 to TRBJ2-7; no clear D gene. Deletions cut 0 bases from V and 3 bases from J, with 12 bases between. Germline V gene sequence: CDR1 ENHRY, CDR2 SYGVKD. The CDR3 is 15 residues long. The CDR3 sequence is CAISESPRHLYEQYF. As DNA, the CDR3 is TGTGCCATCAGTGAGTCGCCGAGACACCTCTACGAGCAGTACTTC.

This clonotype was seen many times. The rearrangement uses TRBV6-5 and TRBJ1-2, with 9 positions matching TRBD1. Germline V lookup: CDR1 MNHEY, CDR2 SVGAGI. The junction had 15 bases not matched to a gene; V was cut back by 8 bases and J by 2 bases. This CDR3 has 17 amino acids. CDR3 nucleotide sequence: TGTGCCAGCCGAGGTGGGACAGGGCGCCAACAAAACTATGGCTACACCTTC. Amino acids: CASRGGTGRQQNYGYTF.

The chain is built from TRBV20-1 and TRBJ2-1; 11 bases align to TRBD2. CDR3 length equals 16 residues. In germline, CDR1 is DFQATT, CDR2 SNEGSKA (reference sequence). V shed 4 bases, J shed 6 bases, and the junction held 11 bases outside the gene matches. DNA for the CDR3: TGCAGTGCTAAGTCTCCCACTAGCGGGAGTGGCAATGAGCAGTTCTTC. Protein product: CSAKSPTSGSGNEQFF.

This clonotype was seen repeatedly, ten times or more. The V and J genes are TRBV20-1 and TRBJ2-3; D is tentatively TRBD1 or TRBD2 (5 bases each). The CDR3 contains 13 residues. In germline, CDR1 is DFQATT, CDR2 SNEGSKA (reference sequence). The V and J ends lost 7 bases and 1 base respectively, with 12 bases between them. The CDR3 DNA reads TGCAGTGAGGTGGGACGGGGCACAGATACGCAGTATTTT. It specifies CSEVGRGTDTQYF.

This clonotype was picked up many times. The J gene is TRBJ2-7, the V gene TRBV6-2 or TRBV6-3; D ambiguous. This CDR3 has 11 amino acids. The V gene lost 5 bases and the J gene lost 3 bases, with 5 bases spanning the gap. Looked up from germline, CDR1 is MNHEY and CDR2 is SVGEGT. For the CDR3, the DNA is TGTGCCAGCAGTCACTACTACGAGCAGTACTTC. Translating it yields CASSHYYEQYF.

This clonotype was seen at least ten times. V is TRBV5-1 and J is TRBJ2-2; TRBD2 aligns across 9 bases. V dropped 4 bases and J dropped 0; count of bases not matched to a gene: 4. This CDR3 has 16 amino acids. The germline V gene encodes CDR1 SGHRS and CDR2 YFSETQ. The CDR3 bases are TGCGCCAGCAGCCTCCGACTAGCGGCGAACACCGGGGAGCTGTTTTTT. Encoded protein: CASSLRLAANTGELFF.

This chain connects TRBV4-3 to TRBJ2-3; D gene uncertain. Germline V CDR1 and CDR2: LGHNA, YSLEER. The CDR3 is made up of 12 amino acids. V dropped 5 bases and J dropped 8 bases, with 11 bases sitting between them. The CDR3 here is CASSLDHATQYF. The CDR3 DNA is TGCGCCAGCAGCTTGGATCACGCTACGCAGTATTTT.

Worth noting for this clonotype: With a much larger clone just one base away, this may be a read error. This chain uses TRBV2 with TRBJ1-3; 8 bases map to TRBD1. The V gene's germline CDR1 is SNHLY and CDR2 FYNNEI. After removal of 9 bases from V and 4 bases from J, the junction contained 5 bases not matched to a gene. The CDR3 is 13 amino acids. CDR3 region: CARSGTGGNTIYF. The CDR3 coding sequence is TGTGCCAGAAGCGGGACAGGCGGAAACACCATATATTTT. Based on the CDR3 plus reference TRBV2 and TRBJ1-3, the full variable domain is EPEVTQTPSHQVTQMGQEVILRCVPISNHLYFYWYRQILGQKVEFLVSFYNNEISEKSEIFDDQFSVERPDGSNFTLKIRSTKLEDSAMYFCARSGTGGNTIYFGEGSWLTVV.

V is TRBV7-2 and J is TRBJ2-7, with D perhaps being TRBD1 or TRBD2 (5 bases each). CDR3 length: 13 amino acids. CDR1 and CDR2 from the germline V gene are SGHTA and FQGNSA. The V gene lost 3 bases and the J gene lost 9 bases, with 15 bases spanning the gap. This CDR3 reads CASSFGVRDGQYF. The CDR3 DNA follows: TGTGCCAGCAGCTTCGGCGTCCGGGACGGGCAGTACTTC.

The chain uses TRBV6-6 and TRBJ2-5; D may match TRBD1 or TRBD2 (5 bases each). Germline V gene sequence: CDR1 MNHNY, CDR2 SVGAGI (reference sequence). This CDR3 has 14 amino acids. V dropped 6 bases and J dropped 5 bases, with 16 bases sitting between them. The CDR3 coding sequence is TGTGCCAGCAGACCCGGGGACCGAAGGGAGACCCAGTACTTC. It specifies CASRPGDRRETQYF.

This clonotype was seen a handful of times. The chain is built from TRBV24-1 and TRBJ2-2, with no clear D. Germline values: CDR1 KGHDR, CDR2 SFDVKD. Trimming took 7 bases from V and 2 from J, leaving 7 bases between them. This CDR3 spans 13 amino acids. CDR3 region: CATSRPNTGELFF. In nucleotides, the CDR3 is TGTGCCACCAGCCGGCCTAACACCGGGGAGCTGTTTTTT.

This clonotype was seen at least ten times. The CDR3 sequence: CASSLELSDTQYF. In DNA form, the CDR3 reads TGTGCCAGCAGCTTAGAGCTATCAGATACGCAGTATTTT. The chain combines TRBV7-2 with TRBJ2-3; D unclear. Trimming took 1 base from V and 4 from J, leaving 6 bases between them. The CDR3 loop spans 13 amino acids. CDR1 and CDR2 (germline): SGHTA, FQGNSA.

The chain employs TRBV9 and TRBJ2-2; 7 bases align to TRBD1. V lost 3 bases and J lost 4; bases outside the gene matches: 6. CDR3 length equals 15 residues. Germline assignment: CDR1 SGDLS and CDR2 YYNGEE. This chain's CDR3 is CASSATYRGTGELFF. In nucleotides, the CDR3 is TGTGCCAGCAGCGCAACCTACAGGGGCACCGGGGAGCTGTTTTTT. Looking up the rest from reference TRBV9 and TRBJ2-2 gives the full variable domain: DSGVTQTPKHLITATGQRVTLRCSPRSGDLSVYWYQQSLDQGLQFLIQYYNGEERAKGNILERFSAQQFPDLHSELNLSSLELGDSALYFCASSATYRGTGELFFGEGSRLTVL.

This clonotype was observed at least ten times. The genes are TRBV4-1 and TRBJ2-7, with TRBD2 matching over 8 bases. The CDR3 has 17 amino acids. V lost 0 bases and J lost 3; bases outside the gene matches: 10. Germline V gene lookup returns CDR1 MGHRA and CDR2 YSYEKL. The CDR3 is CASSQEKTSSGGYEQYF. The DNA for the CDR3 is TGCGCCAGCAGCCAAGAAAAGACTTCGAGCGGGGGCTACGAGCAGTACTTC.